The rows below give T cell receptor beta chains drawn from one sample of a study of blood T cell repertoires in COVID-19. Clones were read by immunoSEQ multiplex PCR, and TCRdb kept only the in-frame ones, dropping some. The sample lists a few hundred thousand clones, approximately 91% seen once, with roughly 0.92% in the top ten. The sample comprised peripheral blood. These TCRs come from a woman between 40 and 55 years old who had recovered from COVID-19. Both conserved end residues are part of each CDR3. A D gene is named only where the DNA matches it firmly. A row's size may be missing; if present it is once, few, many or a size class.

clone size,V gene,D gene,J gene,CDR3 protein,CDR3 DNA
-,TRBV12-5,TRBD2,TRBJ2-7,CASGLSGGAAYEQYF,TGTGCTAGTGGTTTGTCGGGGGGGGCAGCCTACGAGCAGTACTTC
-,TRBV7-8,-,TRBJ2-5,CASSRGLNQETQYF,TGTGCCAGCAGCCGCGGACTAAATCAAGAGACCCAGTACTTC
-,TRBV3-1/TRBV3-2,-,TRBJ1-2,CASSLGGGIGYTF,TGTGCCAGCAGCCTAGGGGGAGGGATTGGCTACACCTTC
-,TRBV29-1,-,TRBJ1-1,CSVERQMNTEAFF,TGCAGCGTTGAAAGACAGATGAACACTGAAGCTTTCTTT
-,TRBV24-1,TRBD2,TRBJ2-2,CATSGLAISGELFF,TGTGCCACCAGTGGACTAGCGATATCCGGGGAGCTGTTTTTT
-,TRBV7-2,TRBD2,TRBJ2-3,CASSFRLAGDADTQYF,TGTGCCAGCAGCTTCCGACTAGCGGGAGACGCAGATACGCAGTATTTT
-,TRBV11-1,TRBD2,TRBJ2-6,CASSKSGGVGANVLTF,TGTGCCAGCAGCAAGTCGGGAGGGGTCGGGGCCAACGTCCTGACTTTC
-,TRBV7-6,-,TRBJ2-7,CASSPTDGGSYEQYF,TGTGCCAGCAGCCCGACGGACGGAGGTTCCTACGAGCAGTACTTC
-,TRBV29-1,-,TRBJ1-1,CSVEDPGGSVGGNTEAFF,TGCAGCGTTGAAGACCCGGGGGGCTCGGTAGGAGGAAACACTGAAGCTTTCTTT
few,TRBV2,-,TRBJ1-5,CASGAGFFSQPQHF,TGTGCCAGCGGGGCAGGGTTTTTCTCTCAGCCCCAGCATTTT
-,TRBV15,TRBD2,TRBJ2-2,CATVGTSGNNTGELFF,TGTGCCACTGTGGGGACTAGCGGGAATAACACCGGGGAGCTGTTTTTT
-,TRBV4-1,-,TRBJ1-1,CASSHLGGPGEAFF,TGCGCCAGCAGCCACTTGGGCGGGCCCGGTGAAGCTTTCTTT
-,TRBV14,-,TRBJ2-3,CASSLGGLGPTDTQYF,TGTGCCAGCAGCCTAGGCGGGCTAGGCCCCACAGATACGCAGTATTTT
-,TRBV29-1,-,TRBJ2-2,CSAVDSFNTGELFF,TGCAGCGCTGTGGACAGCTTCAACACCGGGGAGCTGTTTTTT
-,TRBV9,TRBD2,TRBJ2-5,CASSPGGQETQYF,TGTGCCAGCAGCCCGGGGGGTCAAGAGACCCAGTACTTC
-,TRBV28,TRBD2,TRBJ2-5,CASSLRGGRARETQYF,TGTGCCAGCAGTTTACGAGGCGGGAGGGCCAGGGAGACCCAGTACTTC
-,TRBV7-9,TRBD1,TRBJ1-3,CASSLGQGLLGNTIYF,TGTGCCAGCAGCTTAGGACAGGGGCTACTTGGAAACACCATATATTTT
-,TRBV28,TRBD2,TRBJ2-2,CASSWVSGMRYTGELFF,TGTGCCAGCAGTTGGGTTAGCGGGATGAGGTACACCGGGGAGCTGTTTTTT
-,TRBV7-3,-,TRBJ2-1,CASSLEGVWNEQFF,TGTGCCAGCAGCTTAGAGGGAGTTTGGAATGAGCAGTTCTTC
-,TRBV18,TRBD1,TRBJ1-6,CASSLGQQDSPLHF,TGTGCCAGCTCCCTGGGACAGCAAGATTCACCCCTCCACTTT
-,TRBV19,TRBD1,TRBJ2-5,CASSRGTGLQETQYF,TGTGCCAGTAGTAGGGGGACAGGGCTCCAAGAGACCCAGTACTTC
-,TRBV20-1,TRBD2,TRBJ2-4,CSASAVAGGSIQYF,TGCAGTGCTAGTGCGGTAGCGGGAGGAAGCATTCAGTACTTC
-,TRBV4-1,-,TRBJ2-3,CASSQDRGASTDTQYF,TGCGCCAGCAGCCAAGATCGGGGGGCTAGCACAGATACGCAGTATTTT
-,TRBV28,-,TRBJ1-5,CASSVPAAPYSNQPQHF,TGTGCCAGCAGCGTCCCGGCGGCTCCTTATAGCAATCAGCCCCAGCATTTT
few,TRBV30,TRBD1,TRBJ1-4,CAWSGQAGEKLFF,TGTGCCTGGTCGGGACAGGCTGGGGAAAAACTGTTTTTT
-,TRBV5-1,TRBD2,TRBJ2-4,CASSLGSSGSSKNIQYF,TGCGCCAGCAGCTTGGGATCTAGCGGGTCCTCCAAAAACATTCAGTACTTC
-,TRBV3-1/TRBV3-2,TRBD1,TRBJ2-7,CASSLDRDRDYEQYF,TGTGCCAGCAGCCTTGACCGGGACAGGGACTACGAGCAGTACTTC
-,TRBV28,-,TRBJ1-4,CASSWGHKNMGEKLFF,TGTGCCAGCAGTTGGGGACACAAAAATATGGGTGAAAAACTGTTTTTT
-,TRBV30,TRBD1,TRBJ2-7,CAGDQGVFSEQYF,TGTGCCGGGGATCAGGGGGTATTCTCCGAGCAGTACTTC
few,TRBV27,TRBD1,TRBJ2-2,CATTGLVGTGELFF,TGTGCCACGACAGGGTTGGTGGGCACCGGGGAGCTGTTTTTT
-,TRBV27,TRBD2,TRBJ2-3,CASTSSGRTDTQYF,TGTGCCAGCACATCTAGCGGACGCACAGATACGCAGTATTTT
-,TRBV27,TRBD1,TRBJ1-2,CASRSGQGYYGYTF,TGTGCCAGCAGGTCGGGACAGGGGTACTATGGCTACACCTTC
-,TRBV3-1/TRBV3-2,TRBD2,TRBJ2-2,CASSQSGTSGSTGELFF,TGTGCCAGCAGCCAGTCCGGGACTAGCGGGAGTACCGGGGAGCTGTTTTTT
-,TRBV25-1,TRBD2,TRBJ2-7,CASSEAGRGPPYEQYF,TGTGCCAGCAGTGAGGCCGGGAGGGGACCGCCTTACGAGCAGTACTTC
-,TRBV19,-,TRBJ2-7,CASSIVPERYEQYF,TGTGCCAGTAGTATAGTCCCAGAGCGCTACGAGCAGTACTTC
few,TRBV3-1/TRBV3-2,TRBD1,TRBJ1-2,CASSRDRAKTHYGYTF,TGTGCCAGCAGCCGCGACAGGGCCAAAACACATTATGGCTACACCTTC
-,TRBV2,TRBD2,TRBJ2-2,CASRWGGGSGELFF,TGTGCCAGCCGGTGGGGGGGTGGCTCCGGGGAGCTGTTTTTT
-,TRBV7-9,TRBD1,TRBJ2-7,CASSSPGTGLGEQYF,TGTGCCAGCAGCTCTCCGGGGACAGGGCTTGGCGAGCAGTACTTC
-,TRBV7-3,TRBD2,TRBJ2-1,CASSLLAGGPTGNEQFF,TGTGCCAGCAGCTTATTAGCGGGAGGGCCAACGGGAAATGAGCAGTTCTTC